This entry lists 11 T cell receptor beta chains sequenced from one sample in a study of Tregs in tolerant kidney transplant recipients. The repertoire was sequenced with immunoSEQ multiplex PCR; TCRdb's copy has only in-frame clones and lacks some. The sample gives under 50,000 clones, roughly 89% of which show up once; about 0.7% is in the top ten. Sequences were obtained from Tregs from blood. The receptors stem from a human donor in good health.

The chain couples TRBV9 to TRBJ1-1; the D is unclear. CDR1 is SGDLS, CDR2 YYNGEE, per germline. Trimming pared 0 bases from V and 3 bases from J, leaving 12 bases between. The CDR3 totals 15 residues. The CDR3 sequence: CASSVAPTRDTEAFF. The CDR3, as DNA: TGTGCCAGCAGCGTAGCTCCTACAAGGGACACTGAAGCTTTCTTT.

This clone was counted once. The chain joins TRBV6-5 to TRBJ2-7; no definite D call. Germline lookup yields CDR1 MNHEY and CDR2 SVGAGI. Trimming took 2 bases from V and 3 from J, leaving 2 bases between them. This CDR3 contains 11 residues. DNA of the CDR3: TGTGCCAGCAGTTACCGCTACGAGCAGTACTTC. This sequence encodes CASSYRYEQYF.

CDR3 in DNA: TGTGCCAGCAGCAACCGCCCCTTCAGGGGAAACACTGAAGCTTTCTTT. This encodes CASSNRPFRGNTEAFF. The chain employs TRBV11-2 and TRBJ1-1; D might be TRBD1 (6 bases). Germline-derived CDR1 and CDR2 are SGHAT and FQNNGV. With 5 bases removed from V and 2 bases from J, the gap between germline ends came to 18 bases. The CDR3 covers 16 residues.

The CDR3, as DNA: TGTGCCAGCAGCGGAAACAGGGCCGGCAATCAGCCCCAGCATTTT. Its translation is CASSGNRAGNQPQHF. This chain joins TRBV2 and TRBJ1-5; TRBD1 might be the D (6 bases). The CDR3 extends over 15 amino acids. Germline lookup yields CDR1 SNHLY and CDR2 FYNNEI. The ends were cut back, 6 bases at V and 2 bases at J, with 14 bases in the middle. Based on the CDR3 plus reference TRBV2 and TRBJ1-5, the full variable domain is EPEVTQTPSHQVTQMGQEVILRCVPISNHLYFYWYRQILGQKVEFLVSFYNNEISEKSEIFDDQFSVERPDGSNFTLKIRSTKLEDSAMYFCASSGNRAGNQPQHFGDGTRLSIL.

The V and J genes are TRBV18 and TRBJ1-2; D unresolved. This CDR3 comprises 13 residues. Per germline, CDR1 KGHSH and CDR2 LQKENI. The ends were cut back, 4 bases at V and 3 bases at J, with 9 bases in the middle. The CDR3 coding sequence is TGTGCCAGCTCACTTAGGACCGACTATGGCTACACCTTC. It encodes CASSLRTDYGYTF. Supplemented by reference TRBV18 and TRBJ1-2, the full variable domain reads NAGVMQNPRHLVRRRGQEARLRCSPMKGHSHVYWYRQLPEEGLKFMVYLQKENIIDESGMPKERFSAEFPKEGPSILRIQQVVRGDSAAYFCASSLRTDYGYTFGSGTRLTVV.

This chain uses TRBV5-4 with TRBJ1-2, with 8 nucleotides matching TRBD1. Trimming took 0 bases from V and 4 from J; bases not matched to a gene: 5. The CDR3 spans 15 residues. CDR1 is SGHNT and CDR2 is YYREEE in the germline V gene (reference sequence). As DNA, the CDR3 is TGTGCCAGCAGCTTGGCGGGACAGGCCGGCTATGGCTACACCTTC. This translates into CASSLAGQAGYGYTF.

V and J are TRBV5-1 and TRBJ1-3, with D possibly matching TRBD1 (5 bases). V lost 1 base, J lost 8 bases, and 13 bases lay in between. Germline V gene sequence: CDR1 SGHRS, CDR2 YFSETQ. The length of the CDR3 is 14 residues. CDR3: CASSLLGTGDTIYF. Here the CDR3 DNA reads TGCGCCAGCAGCTTGTTGGGGACGGGGGACACCATATATTTT.

This clone was found a few times. The chain carries TRBV5-1 and TRBJ1-5, with D possibly being TRBD1 (6 bases). Trimming took off 4 bases at V and 5 bases at J, with 13 bases between the two ends. The length of the CDR3 is 14 residues. Germline CDR1 reads SGHRS; CDR2 reads YFSETQ. The chain's CDR3 is CASSADSRYQPQHF. The DNA for the CDR3 is TGCGCCAGCAGCGCGGACAGCCGTTATCAGCCCCAGCATTTT.

The J gene is TRBJ2-1, the V gene TRBV10-1; 10 positions agree with TRBD1. The J segment lost 6 bases and the V segment lost 4 bases, leaving 6 bases of the junction unmatched. Germline V CDR1 and CDR2: WNHNN, SYGVQD (reference sequence). The CDR3 length is 15 residues. CDR3: CASSGGQGRGNEQFF. Here the CDR3 DNA reads TGCGCCAGCAGTGGGGGACAGGGGCGAGGCAATGAGCAGTTCTTC.

The chain employs TRBV7-6 and TRBJ2-3, with TRBD2 as a possible D gene (7 bases). CDR1 and CDR2 (germline): SGHVS, FNYEAQ. The CDR3 consists of 16 residues. V lost 1 base, J lost 7 bases, and 18 bases lay in between. CDR3 coding DNA: TGTGCCAGCAGCTTAGAGGAGGGGGGGTTTGTATATACGCAGTATTTT. Protein sequence: CASSLEEGGFVYTQYF.

The sample holds a few counts of this clone. The V call is TRBV6-1, the J call TRBJ1-1; D not resolved. Trimming left V 8 bases short and J 7 bases short, with 11 bases between. This CDR3 has 11 amino acids. From germline, CDR1 is MNHNS and CDR2 SASEGT. The chain's CDR3 is CASGRVLEAFF. CDR3 bases: TGTGCCAGCGGTCGGGTTCTTGAAGCTTTCTTT.